Listed below are T cell receptor beta chains from one sample, sequenced in a study of OX40 agonist ivuxolimab in advanced cancers. Assay used: immunoSEQ multiplex PCR; TCRdb lists only in-frame clones, some missing. The repertoire holds fewer than 95,000 clones, roughly 85% seen once, with about 0.6% in the top ten. The specimen was CD4+ or CD8+ T cells sorted from blood, collected in a trial of the OX40 agonist ivuxolimab. The receptors were sampled from an adult with an advanced solid tumor such as melanoma, head and neck, liver or kidney cancer. Each CDR3 is given with its conserved first and last residue. The size entry is marked missing in some rows and otherwise reads once, few, many or a size class.

J,length,size,V,CDR3
TRBJ2-2,13,once,TRBV18,CASSPRRAGELFF
TRBJ2-7,14,-,TRBV7-2,CASSKGAVSYEQYF
TRBJ2-7,15,-,TRBV5-1,CASSLEGGSLYEQYF
TRBJ1-2,15,few,TRBV28,CASSLLGSANYGYTF
TRBJ1-1,12,-,TRBV6-6,CASSPGRAEAFF
TRBJ2-7,13,-,TRBV7-9,CASSFDREFEQYF
TRBJ1-5,13,few,TRBV6-5,CASSQVPNQPQHF
TRBJ2-7,15,-,TRBV2,CASNPSQKTFYEQYF
TRBJ1-2,12,-,TRBV9,CASSDSGGGYTF
TRBJ1-5,14,-,TRBV30,CAWSGSTRQSPQHF
TRBJ1-5,13,few,TRBV6-1,CASSGGGNQPQHF
TRBJ2-1,16,-,TRBV14,CASSQVQGNRWDEQFF
TRBJ2-3,16,-,TRBV5-1,CASSLFSSISTDTQYF
TRBJ2-2,17,-,TRBV18,CASSPPSITANTGELFF